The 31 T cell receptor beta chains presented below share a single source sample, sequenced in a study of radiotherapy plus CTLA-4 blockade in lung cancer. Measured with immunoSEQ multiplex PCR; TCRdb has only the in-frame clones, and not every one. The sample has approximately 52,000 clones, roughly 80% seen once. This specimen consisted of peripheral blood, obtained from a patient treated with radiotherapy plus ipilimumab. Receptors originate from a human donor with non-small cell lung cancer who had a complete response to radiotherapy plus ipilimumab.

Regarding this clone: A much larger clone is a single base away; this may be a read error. This CDR3 reads CASSSGTGGTEAFF. The CDR3 DNA reads as TGTGCCAGCAGCTCCGGGACAGGGGGCACTGAAGCTTTCTTT. V is TRBV5-4 and J is TRBJ1-1; 11 bases align to TRBD1. V trimming: 3 bases; J trimming: 4 bases; junction bases outside the gene matches: 2. From germline, CDR1 is SGHNT and CDR2 YYREEE (reference sequence). This CDR3 is built from 14 residues.

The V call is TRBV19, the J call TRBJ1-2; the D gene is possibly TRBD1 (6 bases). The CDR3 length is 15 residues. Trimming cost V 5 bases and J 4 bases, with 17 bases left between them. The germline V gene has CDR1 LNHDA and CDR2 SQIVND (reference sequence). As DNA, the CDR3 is TGTGCCAGTAGTTGGCCGGGAAGAGGGGGCTATGGCTACACCTTC. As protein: CASSWPGRGGYGYTF.

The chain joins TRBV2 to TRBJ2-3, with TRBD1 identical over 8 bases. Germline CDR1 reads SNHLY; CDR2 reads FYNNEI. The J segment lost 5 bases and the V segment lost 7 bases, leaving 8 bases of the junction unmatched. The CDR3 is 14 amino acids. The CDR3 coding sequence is TGTGCCAGCATCGCCAGGGGGCGTAGAGATACGCAGTATTTT. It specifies CASIARGRRDTQYF.

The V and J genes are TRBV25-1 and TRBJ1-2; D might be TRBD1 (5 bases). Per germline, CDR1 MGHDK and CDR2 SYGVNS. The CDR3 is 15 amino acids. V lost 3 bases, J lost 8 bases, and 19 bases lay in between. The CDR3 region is CASSDYSGLRVGYTF. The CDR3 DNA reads TGTGCCAGCAGTGATTACTCGGGACTTAGGGTAGGCTACACCTTC.

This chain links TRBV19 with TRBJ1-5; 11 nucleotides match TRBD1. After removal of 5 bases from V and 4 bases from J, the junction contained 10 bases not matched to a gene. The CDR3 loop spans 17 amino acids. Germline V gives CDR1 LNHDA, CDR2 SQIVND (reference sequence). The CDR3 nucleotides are TGTGCCAGTAGTCTCCTGGTGGGACAGGGGGGGAATCAGCCCCAGCATTTT. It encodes CASSLLVGQGGNQPQHF.

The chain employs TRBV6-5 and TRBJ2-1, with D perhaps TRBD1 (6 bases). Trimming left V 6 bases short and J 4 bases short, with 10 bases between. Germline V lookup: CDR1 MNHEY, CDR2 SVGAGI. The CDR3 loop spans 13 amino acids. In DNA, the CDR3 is TGTGCCAGCAGCCCCGGACAGTACAATGAGCAGTTCTTC. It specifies CASSPGQYNEQFF.

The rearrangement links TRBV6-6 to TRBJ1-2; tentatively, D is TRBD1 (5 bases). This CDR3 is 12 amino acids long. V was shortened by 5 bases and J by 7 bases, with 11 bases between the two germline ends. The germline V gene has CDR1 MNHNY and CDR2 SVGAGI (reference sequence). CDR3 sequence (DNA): TGTGCCAGCAGTGTTACAGGAGCTGGCTACACCTTC. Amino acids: CASSVTGAGYTF.

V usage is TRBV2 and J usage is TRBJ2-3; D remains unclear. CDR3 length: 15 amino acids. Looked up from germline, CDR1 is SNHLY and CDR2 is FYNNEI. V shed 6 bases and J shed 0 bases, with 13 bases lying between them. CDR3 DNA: TGTGCCAGCAGCCGCAGTATTTCTAGCACAGATACGCAGTATTTT. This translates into CASSRSISSTDTQYF.

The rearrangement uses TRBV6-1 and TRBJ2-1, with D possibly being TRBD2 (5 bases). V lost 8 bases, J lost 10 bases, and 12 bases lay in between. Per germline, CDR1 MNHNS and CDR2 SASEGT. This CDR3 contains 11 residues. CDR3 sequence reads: CASGSLLEQFF. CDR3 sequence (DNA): TGTGCCAGCGGGAGTTTGTTAGAGCAGTTCTTC.

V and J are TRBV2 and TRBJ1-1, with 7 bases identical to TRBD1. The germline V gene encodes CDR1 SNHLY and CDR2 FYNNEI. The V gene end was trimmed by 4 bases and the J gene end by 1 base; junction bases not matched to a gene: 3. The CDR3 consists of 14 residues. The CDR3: CASSGGQPNTEAFF. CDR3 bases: TGTGCCAGCAGTGGGGGACAGCCGAACACTGAAGCTTTCTTT.

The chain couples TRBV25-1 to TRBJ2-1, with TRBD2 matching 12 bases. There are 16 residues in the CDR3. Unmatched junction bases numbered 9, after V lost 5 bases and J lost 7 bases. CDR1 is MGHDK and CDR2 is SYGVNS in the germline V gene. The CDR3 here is CASSPMTSGSGNEQFF. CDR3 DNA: TGTGCCAGCAGTCCCATGACTAGCGGGAGCGGGAATGAGCAGTTCTTC.

The CDR3 is CASTVPMSLSEQFF. In DNA, the CDR3 is TGTGCCAGCACCGTGCCAATGTCTCTCAGTGAGCAGTTCTTC. This chain uses TRBV6-1 with TRBJ2-1; no reliable D call. V was shortened by 7 bases and J by 9 bases, with 19 bases between the two germline ends. The CDR3 has 14 residues. Germline lookup yields CDR1 MNHNS and CDR2 SASEGT.

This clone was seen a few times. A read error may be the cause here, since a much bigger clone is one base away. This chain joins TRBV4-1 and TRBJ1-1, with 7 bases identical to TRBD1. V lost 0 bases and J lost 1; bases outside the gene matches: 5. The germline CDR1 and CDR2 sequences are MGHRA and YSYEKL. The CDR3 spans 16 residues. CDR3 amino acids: CASSQDARQGNTEAFF. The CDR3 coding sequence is TGCGCCAGCAGCCAAGATGCCCGACAGGGGAACACTGAAGCTTTCTTT.

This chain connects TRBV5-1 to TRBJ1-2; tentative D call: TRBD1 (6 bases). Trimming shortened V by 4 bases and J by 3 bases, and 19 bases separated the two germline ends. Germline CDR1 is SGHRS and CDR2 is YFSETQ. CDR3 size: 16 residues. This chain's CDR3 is CASSLAMMTGDYGYTF. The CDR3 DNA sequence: TGCGCCAGCAGCCTGGCTATGATGACAGGCGACTATGGCTACACCTTC. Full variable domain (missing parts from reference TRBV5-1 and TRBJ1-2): KAGVTQTPRYLIKTRGQQVTLSCSPISGHRSVSWYQQTPGQGLQFLFEYFSETQRNKGNFPGRFSGRQFSNSRSEMNVSTLELGDSALYLCASSLAMMTGDYGYTFGSGTRLTVV.

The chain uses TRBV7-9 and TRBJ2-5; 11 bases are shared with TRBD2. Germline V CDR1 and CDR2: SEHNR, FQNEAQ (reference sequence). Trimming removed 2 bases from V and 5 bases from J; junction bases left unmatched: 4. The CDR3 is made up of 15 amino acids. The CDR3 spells CASSLLAGGLETQYF. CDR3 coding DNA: TGTGCCAGCAGCTTATTAGCGGGGGGGCTGGAGACCCAGTACTTC. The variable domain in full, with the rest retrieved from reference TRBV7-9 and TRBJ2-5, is DTGVSQNPRHKITKRGQNVTFRCDPISEHNRLYWYRQTLGQGPEFLTYFQNEAQLEKSRLLSDRFSAERPKGSFSTLEIQRTEQGDSAMYLCASSLLAGGLETQYFGPGTRLLVL.

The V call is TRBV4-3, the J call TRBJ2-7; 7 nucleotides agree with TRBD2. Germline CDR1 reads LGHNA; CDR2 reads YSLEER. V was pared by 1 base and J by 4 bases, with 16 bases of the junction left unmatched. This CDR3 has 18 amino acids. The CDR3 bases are TGCGCCAGCAGCCAAGCTCCGATAGCGGGCCACGGGGTTTACGAGCAGTACTTC. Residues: CASSQAPIAGHGVYEQYF.

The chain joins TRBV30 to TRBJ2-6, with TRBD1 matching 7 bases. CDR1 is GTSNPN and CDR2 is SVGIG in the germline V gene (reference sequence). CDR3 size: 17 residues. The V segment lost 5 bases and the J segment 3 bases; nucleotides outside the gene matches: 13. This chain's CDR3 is CAWGDDRAWGGANVLTF. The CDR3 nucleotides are TGTGCCTGGGGGGACGACAGGGCCTGGGGTGGGGCCAACGTCCTGACTTTC. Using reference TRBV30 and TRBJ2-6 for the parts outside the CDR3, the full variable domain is SQTIHQWPATLVQPVGSPLSLECTVEGTSNPNLYWYRQAAGRGLQLLFYSVGIGQISSEVPQNLSASRPQDRQFILSSKKLLLSDSGFYLCAWGDDRAWGGANVLTFGAGSRLTVL.

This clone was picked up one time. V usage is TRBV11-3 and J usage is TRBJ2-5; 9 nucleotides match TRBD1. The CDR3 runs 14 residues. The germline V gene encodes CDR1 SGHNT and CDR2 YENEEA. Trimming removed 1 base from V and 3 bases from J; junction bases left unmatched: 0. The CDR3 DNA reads TGTGCCAGCAGCTTAGGGACAGGGGAAGAGACCCAGTACTTC. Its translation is CASSLGTGEETQYF. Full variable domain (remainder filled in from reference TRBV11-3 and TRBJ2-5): EAGVVQSPRYKIIEKKQPVAFWCNPISGHNTLYWYLQNLGQGPELLIRYENEEAVDDSQLPKDRFSAERLKGVDSTLKIQPAELGDSAVYLCASSLGTGEETQYFGPGTRLLVL.

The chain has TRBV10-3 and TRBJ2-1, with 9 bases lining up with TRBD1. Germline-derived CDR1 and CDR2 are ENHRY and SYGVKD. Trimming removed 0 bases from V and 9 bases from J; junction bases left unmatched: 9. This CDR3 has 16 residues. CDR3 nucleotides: TGTGCCATCAGTGAGTCGGGGGACAGGGCGGGCAGTGAGCAGTTCTTC. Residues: CAISESGDRAGSEQFF.

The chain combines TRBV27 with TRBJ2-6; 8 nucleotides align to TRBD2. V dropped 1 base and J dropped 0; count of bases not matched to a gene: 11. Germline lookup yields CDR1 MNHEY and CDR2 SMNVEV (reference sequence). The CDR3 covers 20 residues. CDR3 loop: CASSLFPTSGALSGANVLTF. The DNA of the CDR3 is TGTGCCAGCAGTTTATTCCCAACTAGCGGAGCCCTCTCTGGGGCCAACGTCCTGACTTTC.

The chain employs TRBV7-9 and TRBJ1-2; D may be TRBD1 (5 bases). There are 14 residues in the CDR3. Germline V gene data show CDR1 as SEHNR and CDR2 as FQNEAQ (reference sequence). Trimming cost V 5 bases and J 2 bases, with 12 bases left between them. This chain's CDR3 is CASSPDTRNYGYTF. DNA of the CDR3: TGTGCCAGCAGCCCGGACACGAGAAACTATGGCTACACCTTC.

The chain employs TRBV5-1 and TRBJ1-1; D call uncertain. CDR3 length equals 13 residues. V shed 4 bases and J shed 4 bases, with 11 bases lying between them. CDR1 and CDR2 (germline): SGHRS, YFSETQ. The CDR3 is CASSTQEGTEAFF. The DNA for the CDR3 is TGCGCCAGCAGCACACAAGAGGGCACTGAAGCTTTCTTT.

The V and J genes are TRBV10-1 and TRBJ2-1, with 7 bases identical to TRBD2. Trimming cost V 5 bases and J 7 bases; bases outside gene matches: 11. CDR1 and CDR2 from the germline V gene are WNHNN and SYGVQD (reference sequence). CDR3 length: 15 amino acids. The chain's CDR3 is CASSPRLAGHNEQFF. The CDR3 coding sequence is TGCGCCAGCAGTCCCCGGTTAGCGGGTCATAATGAGCAGTTCTTC.

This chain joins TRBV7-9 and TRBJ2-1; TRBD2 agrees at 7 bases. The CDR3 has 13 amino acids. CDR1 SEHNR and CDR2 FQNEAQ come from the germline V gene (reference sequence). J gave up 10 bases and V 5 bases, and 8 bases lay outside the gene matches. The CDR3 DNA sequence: TGTGCCAGCAGCCCTTTGGGGGGGATGGAGCAGTTCTTC. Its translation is CASSPLGGMEQFF.

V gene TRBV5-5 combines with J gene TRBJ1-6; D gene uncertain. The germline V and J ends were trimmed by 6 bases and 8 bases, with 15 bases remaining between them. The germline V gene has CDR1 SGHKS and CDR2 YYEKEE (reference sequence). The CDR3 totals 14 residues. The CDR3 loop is CASTTLGRDSPLHF. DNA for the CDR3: TGTGCCAGCACCACCTTGGGGAGGGATTCACCCCTCCACTTT.

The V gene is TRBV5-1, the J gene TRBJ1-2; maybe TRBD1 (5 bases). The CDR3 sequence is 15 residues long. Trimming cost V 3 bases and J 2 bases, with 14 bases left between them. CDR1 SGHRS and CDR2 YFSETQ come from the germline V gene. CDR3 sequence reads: CASSWGTTVNYGYTF. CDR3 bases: TGCGCCAGCAGCTGGGGTACGACAGTAAACTATGGCTACACCTTC.

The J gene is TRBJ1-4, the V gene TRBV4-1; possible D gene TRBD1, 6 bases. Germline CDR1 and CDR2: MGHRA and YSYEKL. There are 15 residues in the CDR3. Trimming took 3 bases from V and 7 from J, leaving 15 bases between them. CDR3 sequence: CASSQTQGLGEKLFF. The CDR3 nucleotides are TGCGCCAGCAGCCAGACACAGGGCCTCGGTGAAAAACTGTTTTTT.

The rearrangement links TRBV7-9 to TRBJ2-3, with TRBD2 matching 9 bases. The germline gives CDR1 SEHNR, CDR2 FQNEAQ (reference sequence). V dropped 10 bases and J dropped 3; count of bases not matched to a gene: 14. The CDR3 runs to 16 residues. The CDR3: CATRRGRGGRTDTQYF. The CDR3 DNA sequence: TGTGCCACCCGGCGGGGGCGGGGGGGCCGAACAGATACGCAGTATTTT.

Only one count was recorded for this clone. CDR3 region: CASSVAPSWTSGIFNVLTF. The CDR3 DNA reads as TGTGCCAGCAGCGTAGCTCCCTCTTGGACTAGCGGGATTTTCAACGTCCTGACTTTC. The chain employs TRBV9 and TRBJ2-6; 12 positions match TRBD2. With V trimmed by 0 bases and J by 9 bases, 13 bases remained unmatched. The CDR3 is 19 residues long. Germline V lookup: CDR1 SGDLS, CDR2 YYNGEE.

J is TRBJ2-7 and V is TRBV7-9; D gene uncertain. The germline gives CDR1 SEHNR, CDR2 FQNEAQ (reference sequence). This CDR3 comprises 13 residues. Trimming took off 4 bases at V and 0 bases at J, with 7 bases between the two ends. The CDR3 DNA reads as TGTGCCAGCAGCTCGGGTAGCTCCTACGAGCAGTACGTC. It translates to CASSSGSSYEQYV.

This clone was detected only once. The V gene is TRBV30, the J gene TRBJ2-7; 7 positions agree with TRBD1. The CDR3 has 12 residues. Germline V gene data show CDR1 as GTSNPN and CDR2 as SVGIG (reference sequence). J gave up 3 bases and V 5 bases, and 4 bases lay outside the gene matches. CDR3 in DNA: TGTGCCTGGCAACCAGGGGGCTACGAGCAGTACTTC. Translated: CAWQPGGYEQYF.